This T cell receptor (beta chain) was recorded in a study of Ad26.COV2.S vaccination and SARS-CoV-2 variants. Study-level background: Once or twice, 56 days apart, Ad26.COV2.S was delivered intramuscularly.

The protocol was immunoSEQ multiplex PCR, while the TCRdb copy is restricted to in-frame clones and leaves out a portion. The sample records roughly 400,000 clones, about 90% being singletons. Described treatment: some 20 received Ad26.COV2.S at low or high dose, single or two shots; roughly five received placebo; per-sample allocation not given. Sampling was done on day 63 after the first vaccine or placebo injection. Based in Boston, the donor was an adult of 18-55 years. This TCR came from a person between 18 and 59 years old who received the Ad26.COV2.S COVID-19 vaccine or a placebo. The sample was peripheral blood, taken in a trial of Ad26.COV2.S vaccine versus placebo.

CDR3 in amino acids: CASSPGVMEQYF. DNA of the CDR3: TGTGCCAGCAGCCCCGGCGTGATGGAGCAGTACTTC. This chain uses TRBV7-3 with TRBJ2-7; D is uncertain. Trimming shortened V by 5 bases and J by 7 bases, and 12 bases separated the two germline ends. Per the germline V gene, CDR1 is SGHTA and CDR2 is FQGTGA. The CDR3 length is 12 residues.